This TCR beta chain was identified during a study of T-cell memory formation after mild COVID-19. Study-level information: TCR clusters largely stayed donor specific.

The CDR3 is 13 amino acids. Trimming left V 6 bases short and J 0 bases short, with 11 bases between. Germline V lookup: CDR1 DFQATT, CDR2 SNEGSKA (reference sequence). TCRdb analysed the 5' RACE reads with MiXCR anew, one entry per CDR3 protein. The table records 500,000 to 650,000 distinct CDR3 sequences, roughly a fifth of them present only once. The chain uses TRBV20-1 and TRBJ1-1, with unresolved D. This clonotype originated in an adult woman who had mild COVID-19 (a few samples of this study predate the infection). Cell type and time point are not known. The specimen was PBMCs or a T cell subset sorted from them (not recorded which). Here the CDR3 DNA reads TGCAGTGCGACCGAATGGATGAACACTGAAGCTTTCTTT. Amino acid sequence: CSATEWMNTEAFF.